A selection of T cell receptor beta chains follows, all from one sample in a study of CD8 T cells in Susac syndrome. TCRdb processed the immunoSEQ multiplex PCR reads anew with MiXCR; each CDR3 protein has one entry. The sample has 250,000 to 300,000 distinct CDR3 sequences, 65% to 90% seen once; the top ten hold approximately 0.2%. Sequenced input: CD8+ T cells from PBMCs. The source is a human donor with multiple sclerosis. CDR3s include the opening cysteine and the closing phenylalanine or tryptophan. Fields, in order: J gene, clone size, D gene, V gene, CDR3 protein, CDR3 DNA. The D gene is left open where the match is weak. Clone size is stated in some rows and not others, as once, few, many or a class when expanded.

J gene: TRBJ2-7
clone size: NA
D gene: NA
V gene: TRBV27
CDR3 protein: CASSPRGGRYEQYF
CDR3 DNA: TGTGCCAGCAGTCCCCGAGGGGGGCGCTACGAGCAGTACTTC

J gene: TRBJ2-5
clone size: NA
D gene: TRBD2
V gene: TRBV20-1
CDR3 protein: CSARLSGARASGYIPSETQYF
CDR3 DNA: TGCAGTGCTAGATTAAGTGGGGCTAGGGCTAGCGGTTACATACCATCAGAGACCCAGTACTTC

J gene: TRBJ2-4
clone size: NA
D gene: TRBD1
V gene: TRBV7-9
CDR3 protein: CASSDDRGLAKNIQYF
CDR3 DNA: TGTGCCAGCAGCGACGACAGGGGGCTCGCCAAAAACATTCAGTACTTC

J gene: TRBJ1-1
clone size: NA
D gene: TRBD1
V gene: TRBV29-1
CDR3 protein: CSAGGGTGREDTEAFF
CDR3 DNA: TGCAGCGCGGGGGGCGGGACAGGGAGGGAGGACACTGAAGCTTTCTTT

J gene: TRBJ2-1
clone size: NA
D gene: NA
V gene: TRBV7-7
CDR3 protein: CASSSFLGPSSYNEQFF
CDR3 DNA: TGTGCCAGCAGCTCCTTTTTGGGGCCCAGCTCCTACAATGAGCAGTTCTTC

J gene: TRBJ2-5
clone size: few
D gene: NA
V gene: TRBV7-9
CDR3 protein: CASSLGIDETQYF
CDR3 DNA: TGTGCCAGCAGCTTAGGGATCGACGAGACCCAGTACTTC

J gene: TRBJ2-2
clone size: NA
D gene: TRBD2
V gene: TRBV15
CDR3 protein: CATSRGTSYKTATGELFF
CDR3 DNA: TGTGCCACCAGCAGAGGGACTAGCTACAAAACGGCTACCGGGGAGCTGTTTTTT

J gene: TRBJ1-3
clone size: NA
D gene: NA
V gene: TRBV18
CDR3 protein: CASYVDRFSGNTIYF
CDR3 DNA: TGTGCCAGCTACGTCGACAGGTTCTCTGGAAACACCATATATTTT

J gene: TRBJ2-7
clone size: NA
D gene: TRBD2
V gene: TRBV29-1
CDR3 protein: CSAAPGLEVEQYF
CDR3 DNA: TGCAGCGCGGCACCGGGACTAGAGGTCGAGCAGTACTTC

J gene: TRBJ2-5
clone size: NA
D gene: TRBD1
V gene: TRBV13
CDR3 protein: CASSFWGQPHQETQYF
CDR3 DNA: TGTGCCAGCAGCTTCTGGGGACAGCCCCACCAAGAGACCCAGTACTTC

J gene: TRBJ1-1
clone size: NA
D gene: NA
V gene: TRBV3-1
CDR3 protein: CASSQLHAWLLNTEAFF
CDR3 DNA: TGTGCCAGCAGCCAACTTCATGCATGGCTCTTGAACACTGAAGCTTTCTTT

J gene: TRBJ2-1
clone size: NA
D gene: TRBD2
V gene: TRBV11-1
CDR3 protein: CASSLGTSGTISYNEQFF
CDR3 DNA: TGTGCCAGCAGCCTCGGGACTAGCGGGACTATCTCCTACAATGAGCAGTTCTTC

J gene: TRBJ1-1
clone size: NA
D gene: NA
V gene: TRBV6-5
CDR3 protein: CASSYLPNTEAFF
CDR3 DNA: TGTGCCAGCAGTTACCTACCTAACACTGAAGCTTTCTTT

J gene: TRBJ2-1
clone size: NA
D gene: NA
V gene: TRBV4-3
CDR3 protein: CASSQEYLASSYNEQFF
CDR3 DNA: TGCGCCAGCAGCCAAGAATATCTAGCGAGCTCCTACAATGAGCAGTTCTTC

J gene: TRBJ2-6
clone size: NA
D gene: NA
V gene: TRBV23-1
CDR3 protein: CASSQPDHRGTSGTSGANVLTF
CDR3 DNA: TGCGCCAGCAGTCAACCCGACCACAGGGGAACTAGCGGCACGTCTGGGGCCAACGTCCTGACTTTC

J gene: TRBJ1-2
clone size: NA
D gene: NA
V gene: TRBV30
CDR3 protein: CAWRGRRENSYTF
CDR3 DNA: TGTGCCTGGAGGGGGAGGCGGGAGAACAGCTACACCTTC

J gene: TRBJ1-1
clone size: NA
D gene: TRBD1
V gene: TRBV29-1
CDR3 protein: CSVFTGGVTEAFF
CDR3 DNA: TGCAGCGTTTTTACAGGGGGCGTCACTGAAGCTTTCTTT

J gene: TRBJ2-7
clone size: NA
D gene: NA
V gene: TRBV27
CDR3 protein: CASSLIGAEQYF
CDR3 DNA: TGTGCCAGCAGTTTAATCGGGGCCGAGCAGTACTTC

J gene: TRBJ2-5
clone size: NA
D gene: NA
V gene: TRBV11-2
CDR3 protein: CASSRVQETQYF
CDR3 DNA: TGTGCCAGCAGCCGGGTCCAAGAGACCCAGTACTTC

J gene: TRBJ2-3
clone size: NA
D gene: NA
V gene: TRBV15
CDR3 protein: CATRGPSTDTQYF
CDR3 DNA: TGTGCCACCCGGGGACCCTCCACAGATACGCAGTATTTT

J gene: TRBJ1-3
clone size: NA
D gene: NA
V gene: TRBV5-6
CDR3 protein: CASSLEWGVAGNTIYF
CDR3 DNA: TGTGCCAGCAGCTTGGAGTGGGGTGTTGCTGGAAACACCATATATTTT

J gene: TRBJ2-7
clone size: NA
D gene: NA
V gene: TRBV10-2
CDR3 protein: CASSHSQTYEQYF
CDR3 DNA: TGCGCCAGCAGTCATTCCCAGACCTACGAGCAGTACTTC

J gene: TRBJ2-6
clone size: NA
D gene: NA
V gene: TRBV18
CDR3 protein: CASSPPTSGANVLTF
CDR3 DNA: TGTGCCAGCTCACCACCGACATCAGGGGCCAACGTCCTGACTTTC

J gene: TRBJ2-1
clone size: NA
D gene: NA
V gene: TRBV11-2
CDR3 protein: CASSFFSGDIWEQFF
CDR3 DNA: TGTGCCAGCAGCTTTTTTAGCGGCGACATATGGGAGCAGTTCTTC

J gene: TRBJ2-7
clone size: NA
D gene: NA
V gene: TRBV5-5
CDR3 protein: CASSRGFTYEQYF
CDR3 DNA: TGTGCCAGCAGCAGGGGCTTCACCTACGAGCAGTACTTC

J gene: TRBJ2-1
clone size: NA
D gene: TRBD2
V gene: TRBV19
CDR3 protein: CASSIMGGTVAQYNEQFF
CDR3 DNA: TGTGCCAGTAGTATTATGGGAGGGACCGTAGCCCAGTACAATGAGCAGTTCTTC

J gene: TRBJ2-7
clone size: NA
D gene: TRBD1
V gene: TRBV11-2
CDR3 protein: CASSVPGQTYEQYF
CDR3 DNA: TGTGCCAGCAGCGTACCGGGACAGACCTACGAGCAGTACTTC

J gene: TRBJ2-7
clone size: NA
D gene: TRBD1
V gene: TRBV2
CDR3 protein: CASSESGQGYEQYF
CDR3 DNA: TGTGCCAGCAGTGAGTCGGGACAGGGCTACGAGCAGTACTTC

J gene: TRBJ2-3
clone size: NA
D gene: NA
V gene: TRBV7-9
CDR3 protein: CASSSLTSLVGDTQYF
CDR3 DNA: TGTGCCAGCAGCTCCCTCACCTCCCTAGTGGGAGATACGCAGTATTTT

J gene: TRBJ2-7
clone size: NA
D gene: NA
V gene: TRBV12-3/TRBV12-4
CDR3 protein: CASSFPSVGDEQYF
CDR3 DNA: TGTGCCAGCAGTTTCCCCTCAGTGGGCGACGAGCAGTACTTC

J gene: TRBJ2-3
clone size: NA
D gene: NA
V gene: TRBV7-9
CDR3 protein: CASKPTTSKSTDTQYF
CDR3 DNA: TGTGCCAGCAAGCCTACTACAAGCAAAAGCACAGATACGCAGTATTTT

J gene: TRBJ1-1
clone size: NA
D gene: TRBD1
V gene: TRBV4-3
CDR3 protein: CASSDRGSNTEAFF
CDR3 DNA: TGCGCCAGCAGCGACAGGGGGTCGAACACTGAAGCTTTCTTT

J gene: TRBJ2-3
clone size: NA
D gene: NA
V gene: TRBV30
CDR3 protein: CAWSTLGVGTDTQYF
CDR3 DNA: TGTGCCTGGAGTACCCTAGGGGTGGGCACAGATACGCAGTATTTT

J gene: TRBJ2-2
clone size: NA
D gene: NA
V gene: TRBV4-1
CDR3 protein: CASSRNWNTGELFF
CDR3 DNA: TGCGCCAGCAGCCGTAACTGGAACACCGGGGAGCTGTTTTTT

J gene: TRBJ2-3
clone size: NA
D gene: NA
V gene: TRBV7-9
CDR3 protein: CASSLGMSYDTDTQYF
CDR3 DNA: TGTGCCAGCAGCTTAGGAATGTCATACGACACAGATACGCAGTATTTT

J gene: TRBJ2-5
clone size: NA
D gene: NA
V gene: TRBV6-5
CDR3 protein: CASSYSGTGGETQYF
CDR3 DNA: TGTGCCAGCAGTTACTCGGGGACTGGCGGAGAGACCCAGTACTTC

J gene: TRBJ2-7
clone size: NA
D gene: NA
V gene: TRBV28
CDR3 protein: CASKGLGSSYEQYF
CDR3 DNA: TGTGCCAGCAAGGGGCTTGGGAGCTCCTACGAGCAGTACTTC

J gene: TRBJ1-1
clone size: NA
D gene: NA
V gene: TRBV18
CDR3 protein: CASSPPSHGTEAFF
CDR3 DNA: TGTGCCAGCTCACCACCGTCTCACGGCACTGAAGCTTTCTTT

J gene: TRBJ1-3
clone size: NA
D gene: TRBD1
V gene: TRBV25-1
CDR3 protein: CASSGADRGAVPGNTIYF
CDR3 DNA: TGTGCCAGCAGTGGAGCCGACAGGGGTGCGGTTCCTGGAAACACCATATATTTT

J gene: TRBJ2-5
clone size: NA
D gene: NA
V gene: TRBV28
CDR3 protein: CASSFRLGNQETQYF
CDR3 DNA: TGTGCCAGCAGTTTTCGGCTAGGGAACCAAGAGACCCAGTACTTC

J gene: TRBJ2-6
clone size: NA
D gene: NA
V gene: TRBV30
CDR3 protein: CAWRQDRTGASVLTF
CDR3 DNA: TGTGCCTGGAGGCAAGACCGGACTGGGGCATCCGTCCTGACTTTC

J gene: TRBJ2-6
clone size: NA
D gene: TRBD1
V gene: TRBV29-1
CDR3 protein: CSVWDSDPPGANVLTF
CDR3 DNA: TGCAGCGTGTGGGACAGCGACCCCCCTGGGGCCAACGTCCTGACTTTC

J gene: TRBJ2-7
clone size: NA
D gene: NA
V gene: TRBV2
CDR3 protein: CASGGTSSYEQYF
CDR3 DNA: TGTGCCAGCGGGGGGACCTCCTCCTACGAGCAGTACTTC

J gene: TRBJ2-7
clone size: NA
D gene: TRBD2
V gene: TRBV7-2
CDR3 protein: CASSLGPLAGASSYEQYF
CDR3 DNA: TGTGCCAGCAGCTTAGGACCACTAGCGGGCGCCAGCTCCTACGAGCAGTACTTC

J gene: TRBJ1-1
clone size: NA
D gene: NA
V gene: TRBV4-1
CDR3 protein: CASSQEAGTVGNTEAFF
CDR3 DNA: TGCGCCAGCAGCCAAGAGGCAGGGACGGTAGGGAACACTGAAGCTTTCTTT

J gene: TRBJ2-7
clone size: NA
D gene: NA
V gene: TRBV6-1
CDR3 protein: CAIEQAYEQYF
CDR3 DNA: TGTGCCATCGAACAAGCCTACGAGCAGTACTTC